This entry describes one T cell receptor (beta chain). Using unique molecular identifiers, the investigators prepared the TCRbeta library. TCRdb reprocessed the PCR reads via MiXCR and lists one record per CDR3 protein. This table has 500,000 to 750,000 distinct CDR3 sequences, around 27% appearing once. The sample is drawn from a study of T-cell reconstitution after alpha-beta-depleted transplantation in children. This CDR3 is built from 14 residues. V lost 0 bases, J lost 5 bases, and 9 bases lay in between. Germline CDR1 SGDLS, CDR2 YYNGEE. The specimen comprised PBMCs, sampled before TCRalphabeta/CD19-depleted stem cell transplant. This clonotype was sampled from a boy in the first two years of life with Wiskott-Aldrich syndrome, due to receive a stem cell transplant. The V call is TRBV9, the J call TRBJ2-1; D not resolved. In DNA form, the CDR3 reads TGTGCCAGCAGCGTAGTAGCCGCGAACAATGAGCAGTTCTTC. Translation gives CASSVVAANNEQFF.